This TCR beta chain was identified in a study of CXCR3-negative and CXCR3-positive naive CD8 T cells. Study-wide findings and caveats: Both naive subsets showed comparably high diversity, and memory CD8+ cells showed much lower diversity. Cryopreserved PBMCs had partly decreased CXCR3 expression; fresh PBMCs were used in most assays.

In the case of this clonotype: Its antigen is not identified.

TRB cDNA libraries were made by UMI-labeled 5' RACE. Reanalyzing the 5' RACE reads, TCRdb keeps one entry per CDR3 protein, without DNA. Recorded for this sample: under 25,000 distinct CDR3 sequences. The TCR comes from a human donor in good health. Some clones in this sample may be carry-over from other donors' samples. Sequencing was performed on memory CD8+ T cells from blood.

This chain's CDR3 is CASSSSGTTGMNTEAFF. This chain connects TRBV28 to TRBJ1-1. The CDR3 totals 17 residues. In germline, CDR1 is MDHEN, CDR2 SYDVKM.